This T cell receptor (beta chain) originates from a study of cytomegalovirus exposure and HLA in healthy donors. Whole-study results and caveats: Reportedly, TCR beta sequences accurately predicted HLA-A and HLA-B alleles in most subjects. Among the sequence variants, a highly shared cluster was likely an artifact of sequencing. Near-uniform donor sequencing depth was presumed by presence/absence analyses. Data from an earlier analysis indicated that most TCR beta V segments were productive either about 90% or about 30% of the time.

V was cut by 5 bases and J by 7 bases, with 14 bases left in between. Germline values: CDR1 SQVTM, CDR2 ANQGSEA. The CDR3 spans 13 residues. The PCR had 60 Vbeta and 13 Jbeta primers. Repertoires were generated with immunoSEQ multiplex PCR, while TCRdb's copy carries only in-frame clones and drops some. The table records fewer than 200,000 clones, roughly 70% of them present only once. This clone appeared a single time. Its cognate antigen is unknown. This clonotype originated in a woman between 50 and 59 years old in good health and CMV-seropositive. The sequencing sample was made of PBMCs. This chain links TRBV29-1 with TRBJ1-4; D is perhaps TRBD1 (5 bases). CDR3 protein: CSVRGGDGEKLFF. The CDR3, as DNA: TGCAGCGTTCGGGGAGGGGACGGTGAAAAACTGTTTTTT.